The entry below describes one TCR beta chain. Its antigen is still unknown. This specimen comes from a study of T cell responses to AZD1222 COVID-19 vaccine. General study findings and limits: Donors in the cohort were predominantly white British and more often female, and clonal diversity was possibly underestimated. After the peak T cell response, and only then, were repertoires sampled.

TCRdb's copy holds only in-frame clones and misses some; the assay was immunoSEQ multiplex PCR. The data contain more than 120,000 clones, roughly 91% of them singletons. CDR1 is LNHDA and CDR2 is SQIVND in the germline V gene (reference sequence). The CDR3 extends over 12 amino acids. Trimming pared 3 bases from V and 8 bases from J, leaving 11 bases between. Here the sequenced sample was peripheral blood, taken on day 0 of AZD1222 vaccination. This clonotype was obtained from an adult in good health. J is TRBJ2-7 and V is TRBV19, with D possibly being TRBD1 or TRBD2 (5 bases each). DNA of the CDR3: TGTGCCAGTAGTATGGGGACCCGTCAGCAGTACTTC. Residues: CASSMGTRQQYF. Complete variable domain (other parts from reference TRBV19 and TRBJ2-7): DGGITQSPKYLFRKEGQNVTLSCEQNLNHDAMYWYRQDPGQGLRLIYYSQIVNDFQKGDIAEGYSVSREKKESFPLTVTSAQKNPTAFYLCASSMGTRQQYFGPGTRLTVT.